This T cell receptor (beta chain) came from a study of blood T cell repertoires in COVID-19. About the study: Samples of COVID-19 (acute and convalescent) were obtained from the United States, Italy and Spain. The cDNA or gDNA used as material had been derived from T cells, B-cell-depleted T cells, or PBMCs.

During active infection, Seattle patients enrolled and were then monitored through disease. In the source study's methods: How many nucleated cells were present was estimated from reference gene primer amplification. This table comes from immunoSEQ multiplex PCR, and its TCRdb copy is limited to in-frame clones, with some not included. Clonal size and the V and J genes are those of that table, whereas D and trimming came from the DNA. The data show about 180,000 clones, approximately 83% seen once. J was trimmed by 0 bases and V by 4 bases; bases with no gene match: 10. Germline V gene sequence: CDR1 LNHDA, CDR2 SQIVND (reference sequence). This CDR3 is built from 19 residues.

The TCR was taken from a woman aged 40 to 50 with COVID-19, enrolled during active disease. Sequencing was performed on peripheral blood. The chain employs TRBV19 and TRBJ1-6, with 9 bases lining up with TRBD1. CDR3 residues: CASSTTGTGRSSYNSPLHF. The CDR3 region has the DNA TGTGCCAGTAGTACCACCGGGACAGGGAGGAGCTCCTATAATTCACCCCTCCACTTT. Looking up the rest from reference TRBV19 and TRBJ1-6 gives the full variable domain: DGGITQSPKYLFRKEGQNVTLSCEQNLNHDAMYWYRQDPGQGLRLIYYSQIVNDFQKGDIAEGYSVSREKKESFPLTVTSAQKNPTAFYLCASSTTGTGRSSYNSPLHFGNGTRLTVT.